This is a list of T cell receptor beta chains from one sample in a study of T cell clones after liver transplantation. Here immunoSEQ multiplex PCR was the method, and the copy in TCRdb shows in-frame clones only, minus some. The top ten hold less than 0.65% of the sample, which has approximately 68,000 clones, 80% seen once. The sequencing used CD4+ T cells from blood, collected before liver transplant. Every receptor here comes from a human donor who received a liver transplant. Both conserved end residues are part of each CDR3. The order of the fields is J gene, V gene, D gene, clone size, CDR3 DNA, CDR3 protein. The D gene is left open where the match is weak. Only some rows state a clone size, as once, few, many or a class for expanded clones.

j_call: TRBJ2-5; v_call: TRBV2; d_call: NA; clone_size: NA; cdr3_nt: TGTGCCAGCGTCTTGAGGGAGACCCAGTACTTC; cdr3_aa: CASVLRETQYF
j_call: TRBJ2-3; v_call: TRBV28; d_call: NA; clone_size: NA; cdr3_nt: TGTGCCAGCAGTTTAGCTCAGGGGACAGATACGCAGTATTTT; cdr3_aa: CASSLAQGTDTQYF
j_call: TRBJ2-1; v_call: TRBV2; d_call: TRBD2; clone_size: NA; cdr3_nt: TGTGCCAGCATGCATAGCGGGAGGGCCTTATCCTACAATGAGCAGTTCTTC; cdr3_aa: CASMHSGRALSYNEQFF
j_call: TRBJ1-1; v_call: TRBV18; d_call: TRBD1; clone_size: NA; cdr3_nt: TGTGCCAGCTCACCCACCACAGGGGGGGGCGGCACTGAAGCTTTCTTT; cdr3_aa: CASSPTTGGGGTEAFF
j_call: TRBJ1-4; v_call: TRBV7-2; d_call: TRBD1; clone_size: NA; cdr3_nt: TGTGCCAGCAGCTTTCCGGACAGGGATGAAAAACTGTTTTTT; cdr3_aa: CASSFPDRDEKLFF
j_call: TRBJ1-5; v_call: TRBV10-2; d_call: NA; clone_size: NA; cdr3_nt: TGCGCCAGCAGTGAGATAGGGGGTCAGCCCCAGCATTTT; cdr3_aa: CASSEIGGQPQHF
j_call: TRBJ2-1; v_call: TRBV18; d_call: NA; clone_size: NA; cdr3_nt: TGTGCCAGCTCACCCGTCGGGGGGCAGTTAGTCAATGAGCAGTTCTTC; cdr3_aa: CASSPVGGQLVNEQFF
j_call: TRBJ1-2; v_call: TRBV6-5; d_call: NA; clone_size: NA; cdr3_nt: TGTGCCAGCAGTTACTCACGGAGGAGGGTCAATGGCTACACCTTC; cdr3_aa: CASSYSRRRVNGYTF
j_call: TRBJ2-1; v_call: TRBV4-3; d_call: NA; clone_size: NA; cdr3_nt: TGCGCCAGCAGCCCGGACACTTACCCCTCCTACAATGAGCAGTTCTTC; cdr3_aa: CASSPDTYPSYNEQFF
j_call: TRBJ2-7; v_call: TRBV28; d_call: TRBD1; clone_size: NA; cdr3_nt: TGTGCCAGCAGCCCTGCCGGGACAGGGGAATTGTACGAGCAGTACTTC; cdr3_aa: CASSPAGTGELYEQYF
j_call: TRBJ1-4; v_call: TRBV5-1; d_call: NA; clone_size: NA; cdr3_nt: TGCGCCAGCAGCCTTAAGGGACAAGAAGATGAAAAACTGTTTTTT; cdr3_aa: CASSLKGQEDEKLFF
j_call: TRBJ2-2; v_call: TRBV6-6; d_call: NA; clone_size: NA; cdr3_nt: TGTGCCAGCAGAAGGACCAGCACCGGGGAGCTGTTTTTT; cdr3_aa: CASRRTSTGELFF
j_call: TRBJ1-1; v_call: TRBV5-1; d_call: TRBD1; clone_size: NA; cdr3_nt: TGCGCCAGCAGCACCCGGACAGGGAAGAACACTGAAGCTTTCTTT; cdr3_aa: CASSTRTGKNTEAFF
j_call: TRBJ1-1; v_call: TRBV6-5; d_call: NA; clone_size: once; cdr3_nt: TGTGCCAGCAGTCGAGGGACGGTGAACACTGAAGCTTTCTTT; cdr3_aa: CASSRGTVNTEAFF
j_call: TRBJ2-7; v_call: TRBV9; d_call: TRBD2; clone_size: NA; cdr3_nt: TGTGCCAGCAGCCCCGGGACTAGGGGTTCCTACGAGCAGTACTTC; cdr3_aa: CASSPGTRGSYEQYF
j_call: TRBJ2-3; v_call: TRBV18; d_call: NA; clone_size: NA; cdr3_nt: TGTGCCAGCTCACCAAACCAGGGTGGAGTGTCAACAGATACGCAGTATTTT; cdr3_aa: CASSPNQGGVSTDTQYF
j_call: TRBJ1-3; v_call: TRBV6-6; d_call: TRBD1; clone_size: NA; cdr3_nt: TGTGCCAGCAGTTTCGTCCCCCGGGACAGGGTATATTTT; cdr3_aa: CASSFVPRDRVYF
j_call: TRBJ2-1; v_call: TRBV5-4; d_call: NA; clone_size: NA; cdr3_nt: TGTGCCAGCAGCCCGGTGGCTAGCGTAGACAATGAGCAGTTCTTC; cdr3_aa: CASSPVASVDNEQFF
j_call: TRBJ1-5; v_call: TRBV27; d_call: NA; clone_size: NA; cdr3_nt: TGTGCCAGCAGTTTATCGATAGCCACTAGCAATCAGCCCCAGCATTTT; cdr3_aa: CASSLSIATSNQPQHF
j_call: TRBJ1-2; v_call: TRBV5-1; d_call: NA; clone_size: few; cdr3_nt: TGCGCCAGCAGCTTGGCCGTGGAGGGAATCTATGGCTACACCTTC; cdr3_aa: CASSLAVEGIYGYTF
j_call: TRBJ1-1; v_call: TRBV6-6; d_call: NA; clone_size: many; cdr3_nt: TGTGCCAGCAGTTACCCGGAAGCCGAGGGGGACACTGAAGCTTTCTTT; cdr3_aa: CASSYPEAEGDTEAFF
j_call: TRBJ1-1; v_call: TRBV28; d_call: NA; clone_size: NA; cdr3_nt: TGTGCCAGCAGTTTATTTCCGAGCCCTGAAGCTTTCTTT; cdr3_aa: CASSLFPSPEAFF
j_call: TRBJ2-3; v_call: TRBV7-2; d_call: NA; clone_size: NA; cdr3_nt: TGTGCCAGCAGCTCCGGTGCCGGAACAGATACGCAGTATTTT; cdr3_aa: CASSSGAGTDTQYF
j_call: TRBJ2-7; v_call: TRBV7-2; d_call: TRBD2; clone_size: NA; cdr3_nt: TGTGCCAGCAGCTTGTTTTCCGGGACTAGCGGGAGCCCTTACGAGCAGTACTTC; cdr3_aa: CASSLFSGTSGSPYEQYF
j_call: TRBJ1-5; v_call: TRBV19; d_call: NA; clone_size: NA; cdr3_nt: TGTGCCAGTAGCACCTTAACAGGTTGGGGTCAGCCCCAGCATTTT; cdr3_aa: CASSTLTGWGQPQHF
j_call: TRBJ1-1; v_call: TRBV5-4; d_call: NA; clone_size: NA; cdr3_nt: TGTGCCAGCAGCTTGGCGGGCGGGATGAACACTGAAGCTTTCTTT; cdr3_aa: CASSLAGGMNTEAFF
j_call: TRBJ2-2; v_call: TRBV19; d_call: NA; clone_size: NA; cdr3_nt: TGTGCCAGTAGTATAATCTCGACCTCCACCGGGGAGCTGTTTTTT; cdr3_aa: CASSIISTSTGELFF
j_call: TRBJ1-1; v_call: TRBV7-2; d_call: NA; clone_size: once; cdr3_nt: TGTGCCAGCAGCCCACTACGGAGTGCCACTGAAGCTTTCTTT; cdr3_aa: CASSPLRSATEAFF
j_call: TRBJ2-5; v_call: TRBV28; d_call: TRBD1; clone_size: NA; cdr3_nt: TGTGCCAGCAGTTACGGGACAGGGCGAGCAGAGACCCAGTACTTC; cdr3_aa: CASSYGTGRAETQYF
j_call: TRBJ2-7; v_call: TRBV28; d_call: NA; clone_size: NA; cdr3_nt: TGTGCCAGCAGTTTGGGTGGGGCAGGGTCCTACGAGCAGTACTTC; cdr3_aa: CASSLGGAGSYEQYF
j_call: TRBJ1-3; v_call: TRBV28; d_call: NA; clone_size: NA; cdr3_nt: TGTGCCAGCAGTTTAAGACGGCTGAGAAACACCATATATTTT; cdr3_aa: CASSLRRLRNTIYF
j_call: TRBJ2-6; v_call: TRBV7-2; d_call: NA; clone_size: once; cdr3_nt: TGTGCCAGCAGCTTAAGAGGGGCCAACGTCCTGACTTTC; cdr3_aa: CASSLRGANVLTF
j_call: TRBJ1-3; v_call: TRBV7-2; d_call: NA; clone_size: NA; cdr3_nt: TGTGCCAGCAGCTTAGTCCCATCTGGAAACACCATATATTTT; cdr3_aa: CASSLVPSGNTIYF
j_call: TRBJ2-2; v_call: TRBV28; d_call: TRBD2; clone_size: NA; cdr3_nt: TGTGCCAGCAGTCCAAACAGCGGGAGGCCCGGGGGGGAGCTGTTTTTT; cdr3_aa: CASSPNSGRPGGELFF
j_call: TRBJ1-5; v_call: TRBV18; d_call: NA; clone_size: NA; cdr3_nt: TGTGCCAGCTCACCCCCCCTTGGGCAGGGTGGTCAGCCCCAGCATTTT; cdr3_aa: CASSPPLGQGGQPQHF
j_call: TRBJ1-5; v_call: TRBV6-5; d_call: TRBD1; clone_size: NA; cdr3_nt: TGTGCCAGCAGTTACACAGGGGGACAGCCCCAGCATTTT; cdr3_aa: CASSYTGGQPQHF
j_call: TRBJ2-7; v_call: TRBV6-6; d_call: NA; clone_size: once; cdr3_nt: TGTGCCAGCAGGGACTACGAGCAGTACTTC; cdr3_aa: CASRDYEQYF